Following are 16 T cell receptor beta chains from one sample sequenced in a study of cytomegalovirus exposure and HLA in healthy donors. The protocol was immunoSEQ multiplex PCR, while the TCRdb copy is restricted to in-frame clones and leaves out a portion. The sample gives 100,000 to 150,000 clones, more than 70% of which show up once; 2.1% is in the top ten. The sample comprised PBMCs. Receptors originate from a woman in her thirties in good health and CMV-seronegative.

The V gene is TRBV5-1, the J gene TRBJ2-2; 14 bases line up with TRBD2. The germline V gene encodes CDR1 SGHRS and CDR2 YFSETQ. Trimming took 3 bases from V and 0 from J; bases not matched to a gene: 7. This CDR3 spans 19 amino acids. CDR3 sequence (DNA): TGCGCCAGCAGCTCCGGGACTAGCGGGGGTTTCGCGAACACCGGGGAGCTGTTTTTT. Its protein product is CASSSGTSGGFANTGELFF.

This chain joins TRBV10-3 and TRBJ2-3, with a tentative D call TRBD2 (5 bases). Germline-derived CDR1 and CDR2 are ENHRY and SYGVKD. V was cut by 6 bases and J by 1 base, with 8 bases left in between. The length of the CDR3 is 13 residues. In DNA, the CDR3 is TGTGCCATCAGCAACGGGGGCACAGATACGCAGTATTTT. It translates to CAISNGGTDTQYF.

The chain has TRBV23-1 and TRBJ2-5, with 8 bases that match TRBD2. TRBV23-1 has ORF status, its function being uncertain. Losses at the gene ends were 4 bases for V and 5 bases for J; bases not matched to a gene: 9. The CDR3 loop spans 15 amino acids. The CDR3 DNA is TGCGCCAGCAGTCGCCCGTTGGCGGGGGGTGAGACCCAGTACTTC. This encodes CASSRPLAGGETQYF.

This clone was counted only a few times. This chain uses TRBV7-2 with TRBJ1-2, with TRBD1 matching 8 bases. The CDR3 runs 15 residues. The germline gives CDR1 SGHTA, CDR2 FQGNSA. Trimming removed 5 bases from V and 0 bases from J; junction bases left unmatched: 5. As DNA, the CDR3 is TGTGCCAGCAGCCAACGCAGGGGGCCTAACTATGGCTACACCTTC. Translation gives CASSQRRGPNYGYTF.

The CDR3 is CASSSGTLTGLDSPLHF. CDR3 nucleotide sequence: TGCGCCAGCAGCTCGGGGACGTTGACAGGGTTGGATTCACCCCTCCACTTT. This chain uses TRBV5-1 with TRBJ1-6; TRBD1 matches 7 bases. The CDR3 loop spans 17 amino acids. V gave up 3 bases and J gave up 8 bases; unmatched junction bases: 14. The germline CDR1 and CDR2 sequences are SGHRS and YFSETQ.

V usage is TRBV6-5 and J usage is TRBJ2-7, with D unclear. V dropped 5 bases and J dropped 2 bases, with 10 bases sitting between them. The CDR3 totals 13 residues. The germline gives CDR1 MNHEY, CDR2 SVGAGI. Here the CDR3 reads CASSADSAYEQYF. CDR3 in DNA: TGTGCCAGCAGTGCAGACTCCGCCTACGAGCAGTACTTC.

As concerns this clone: Compared with germline, one end of the junction differs, possibly owing to a read error. The gene calls are TRBV7-8 and TRBJ1-1; 7 nucleotides align to TRBD1. The germline CDR1 and CDR2 sequences are SGHVS and FQNEAQ. This CDR3 spans 14 amino acids. The CDR3 loop is CASRRTGGNIEAFF. Here the CDR3 DNA reads TGTGCCAGCAGACGGACAGGCGGGAACATTGAAGCTTTCTTT. The entire variable domain, with the rest obtained from reference TRBV7-8 and TRBJ1-1, is as follows: GAGVSQSPRYKVAKRGQDVALRCDPISGHVSLFWYQQALGQGPEFLTYFQNEAQLDKSGLPSDRFFAERPEGSVSTLKIQRTQQEDSAVYLCASRRTGGNIEAFFGQGTRLTVV.

The V and J genes are TRBV7-2 and TRBJ1-6, with 9 bases lining up with TRBD1. V gave up 8 bases and J gave up 4 bases; unmatched junction bases: 18. In germline, CDR1 is SGHTA, CDR2 FQGNSA. The CDR3 is 19 residues long. CDR3 DNA sequence: TGTGCCAGCCGCTATTCCGGCACAGGGGGCTATCGTTATAATTCACCCCTCCACTTT. This encodes CASRYSGTGGYRYNSPLHF.

The CDR3 here is CASSSGTGFLTDTQYF. CDR3 coding DNA: TGTGCCAGCAGTTCCGGGACAGGGTTCCTCACAGATACGCAGTATTTT. The chain couples TRBV27 to TRBJ2-3; 9 bases agree with TRBD1. Trimming took 4 bases from V and 2 from J; bases not matched to a gene: 7. Germline V gene sequence: CDR1 MNHEY, CDR2 SMNVEV (reference sequence). There are 16 residues in the CDR3.

CDR3 protein: CASSLAPTGVNTEAFF. The CDR3 region has the DNA TGTGCCAGCAGCTTAGCGCCGACAGGGGTTAACACTGAAGCTTTCTTT. J is TRBJ1-1 and V is TRBV7-6, with 8 bases identical to TRBD1. This CDR3 has 16 amino acids. Germline CDR1 is SGHVS and CDR2 is FNYEAQ. V lost 0 bases, J lost 2 bases, and 5 bases stayed unmatched.

The V and J genes are TRBV4-3 and TRBJ1-5; 7 bases are shared with TRBD1. Germline CDR1 and CDR2: LGHNA and YSLEER. CDR3 length equals 17 residues. Trimming removed 0 bases from V and 7 bases from J; junction bases left unmatched: 12. This CDR3 is CASSQDNRGGSRQPQHF. The CDR3 bases are TGCGCCAGCAGCCAAGATAACAGGGGTGGCTCGCGGCAGCCCCAGCATTTT.

The chain uses TRBV6-5 and TRBJ2-7; 8 nucleotides agree with TRBD1. V trimming: 2 bases; J trimming: 4 bases; junction bases outside the gene matches: 4. This CDR3 has 14 residues. Germline V lookup: CDR1 MNHEY, CDR2 SVGAGI. The DNA of the CDR3 is TGTGCCAGCAGTTACGGACAGGGTCTGTACGAGCAGTACTTC. Its translation is CASSYGQGLYEQYF.

This clone showed up just a few times. This chain uses TRBV23-1 with TRBJ2-6; D may be TRBD1 (5 bases). TRBV23-1 is an open reading frame, and its role is uncertain. Trimming took off 3 bases at V and 11 bases at J, with 11 bases between the two ends. CDR3 length equals 13 residues. CDR3 loop: CASSQGQGDVLTF. The CDR3 nucleotides are TGCGCCAGCAGTCAGGGTCAGGGTGACGTCCTGACTTTC.

A few counts support this clone. The chain links TRBV30 to TRBJ1-5; 8 bases map to TRBD1. This CDR3 is 14 amino acids long. Germline V gives CDR1 GTSNPN, CDR2 SVGIG (reference sequence). V was pared by 2 bases and J by 4 bases, with 4 bases of the junction left unmatched. CDR3 sequence reads: CAWSSGQGNQPQHF. The CDR3 region has the DNA TGTGCCTGGAGTTCCGGACAGGGAAATCAGCCCCAGCATTTT.

This chain joins TRBV19 and TRBJ1-5; unclear D gene. Per the germline V gene, CDR1 is LNHDA and CDR2 is SQIVND (reference sequence). CDR3 length: 15 residues. Trimming removed 5 bases at V and 2 bases at J, with 13 bases between. CDR3 DNA sequence: TGTGCCAGTAGTTCCGCCCAGAGGGGCAATCAGCCCCAGCATTTT. Amino acids: CASSSAQRGNQPQHF.

This chain uses TRBV7-2 with TRBJ2-2, with D possibly matching TRBD2 (5 bases). This CDR3 is built from 16 residues. CDR1 and CDR2 from the germline V gene are SGHTA and FQGNSA. V shed 1 base and J shed 1 base, with 10 bases lying between them. The CDR3 DNA is TGTGCCAGCAGCTTAGTGGGCCGGGGGAACACCGGGGAGCTGTTTTTT. Protein: CASSLVGRGNTGELFF.